Each of the 10 T cell receptor beta chains below was sequenced from the same sample in a study of blood T cell repertoires in COVID-19. Sequencing was performed with immunoSEQ multiplex PCR; in TCRdb, only in-frame clones are kept and a portion is missing. The table shows over 150,000 clones, with less than 90% occurring only once. The sample was peripheral blood. The receptors were gathered from a man aged 30 to 39 with acute or convalescent COVID-19.

The rearrangement links TRBV5-1 to TRBJ2-3, with D hard to call. This CDR3 comprises 15 residues. Per germline, CDR1 SGHRS and CDR2 YFSETQ. V gave up 4 bases and J gave up 0 bases, with 12 bases separating them. CDR3 residues: CASSPPESSTDTQYF. Here the CDR3 DNA reads TGCGCCAGCAGCCCCCCGGAGTCTAGCACAGATACGCAGTATTTT.

This clone appeared a few times. This chain joins TRBV30 and TRBJ1-1; D is unclear. Germline V gene lookup returns CDR1 GTSNPN and CDR2 SVGIG (reference sequence). Trimming stripped 3 bases from V and 3 bases from J, with 14 bases between. The length of the CDR3 is 14 residues. The CDR3: CAWRAEPRYTEAFF. The CDR3 bases are TGTGCCTGGAGGGCAGAACCCCGTTACACTGAAGCTTTCTTT. Drawing the rest from reference TRBV30 and TRBJ1-1, the complete variable domain is SQTIHQWPATLVQPVGSPLSLECTVEGTSNPNLYWYRQAAGRGLQLLFYSVGIGQISSEVPQNLSASRPQDRQFILSSKKLLLSDSGFYLCAWRAEPRYTEAFFGQGTRLTVV.

The chain links TRBV11-2 to TRBJ2-5, with TRBD2 matching over 9 bases. Germline V CDR1 and CDR2: SGHAT, FQNNGV. The CDR3 is 14 amino acids. V was clipped by 5 bases and J by 2 bases; unmatched bases: 3. The CDR3 here is CASSVSGGQETQYF. The CDR3 DNA reads as TGTGCCAGCAGCGTTAGCGGGGGACAAGAGACCCAGTACTTC. The full variable domain, with the rest looked up from reference TRBV11-2 and TRBJ2-5, is EAGVAQSPRYKIIEKRQSVAFWCNPISGHATLYWYQQILGQGPKLLIQFQNNGVVDDSQLPKDRFSAERLKGVDSTLKIQPAKLEDSAVYLCASSVSGGQETQYFGPGTRLLVL.

V gene TRBV9 combines with J gene TRBJ2-1; 7 bases match TRBD1. V lost 1 base, J lost 0 bases, and 7 bases stayed unmatched. This CDR3 spans 17 amino acids. Germline CDR1 is SGDLS and CDR2 is YYNGEE. For the CDR3, the DNA is TGTGCCAGCAGCGTAAGGGGAGACAGGGACTCCTACAATGAGCAGTTCTTC. This translates into CASSVRGDRDSYNEQFF. Looking up the rest from reference TRBV9 and TRBJ2-1 gives the full variable domain: DSGVTQTPKHLITATGQRVTLRCSPRSGDLSVYWYQQSLDQGLQFLIQYYNGEERAKGNILERFSAQQFPDLHSELNLSSLELGDSALYFCASSVRGDRDSYNEQFFGPGTRLTVL.

V gene TRBV5-6 combines with J gene TRBJ1-2; D possibly corresponds to TRBD1 (5 bases). Trimming stripped 3 bases from V and 3 bases from J, with 9 bases between. CDR1 and CDR2 from the germline V gene are SGHDT and YYEEEE. The CDR3 runs 13 residues. CDR3 region: CASSSQAHYGYTF. The CDR3 DNA reads as TGTGCCAGCAGCTCACAGGCCCACTATGGCTACACCTTC.

V usage is TRBV2 and J usage is TRBJ2-7, with 8 nucleotides matching TRBD1. Germline CDR1 SNHLY, CDR2 FYNNEI. This CDR3 comprises 14 residues. The J segment lost 3 bases and the V segment lost 7 bases, leaving 8 bases of the junction unmatched. This CDR3 is CASKSGTGFYEQYF. In nucleotides, the CDR3 is TGTGCCAGCAAATCCGGGACAGGTTTCTACGAGCAGTACTTC.

CDR3 amino acids: CAILGTAQETQYF. The CDR3 region has the DNA TGTGCCATACTAGGGACAGCACAAGAGACCCAGTACTTC. The rearrangement links TRBV7-9 to TRBJ2-5; the match to TRBD1 covers 7 bases. Germline loops: CDR1 SEHNR, CDR2 FQNEAQ (reference sequence). J was trimmed by 2 bases and V by 10 bases; bases with no gene match: 7. The CDR3 is 13 amino acids.

The chain uses TRBV2 and TRBJ2-3; 7 bases fit TRBD2. Trimming cost V 2 bases and J 5 bases; bases outside gene matches: 7. The CDR3 length is 15 residues. Looked up from germline, CDR1 is SNHLY and CDR2 is FYNNEI. The CDR3 nucleotides read TGTGCCAGCAGTGAATGGGGAGGGAGCGGAGATACGCAGTATTTT. Protein: CASSEWGGSGDTQYF.

The gene calls are TRBV3-1 (or the pseudogene TRBV3-2) and TRBJ1-2; a possible D gene is TRBD1 (5 bases). Per germline, CDR1 LGHDT and CDR2 YNNKEL (reference sequence). V gave up 1 base and J gave up 4 bases, with 13 bases separating them. The CDR3 is 15 residues long. The CDR3 protein is CASSQGGRSAYGYTF. CDR3 bases: TGTGCCAGCAGCCAAGGGGGCAGGTCCGCCTATGGCTACACCTTC.

The chain couples TRBV7-6 to TRBJ2-1; 11 bases fit TRBD2. With 2 bases clipped from V and 6 bases from J, the junction kept 12 bases outside the gene matches. CDR1 is SGHVS and CDR2 is FNYEAQ in the germline V gene. This CDR3 has 18 residues. This chain's CDR3 is CASSLSFSGRASGNEQFF. The CDR3 nucleotides read TGTGCCAGCAGCTTAAGTTTTAGCGGGAGGGCCTCCGGCAATGAGCAGTTCTTC.